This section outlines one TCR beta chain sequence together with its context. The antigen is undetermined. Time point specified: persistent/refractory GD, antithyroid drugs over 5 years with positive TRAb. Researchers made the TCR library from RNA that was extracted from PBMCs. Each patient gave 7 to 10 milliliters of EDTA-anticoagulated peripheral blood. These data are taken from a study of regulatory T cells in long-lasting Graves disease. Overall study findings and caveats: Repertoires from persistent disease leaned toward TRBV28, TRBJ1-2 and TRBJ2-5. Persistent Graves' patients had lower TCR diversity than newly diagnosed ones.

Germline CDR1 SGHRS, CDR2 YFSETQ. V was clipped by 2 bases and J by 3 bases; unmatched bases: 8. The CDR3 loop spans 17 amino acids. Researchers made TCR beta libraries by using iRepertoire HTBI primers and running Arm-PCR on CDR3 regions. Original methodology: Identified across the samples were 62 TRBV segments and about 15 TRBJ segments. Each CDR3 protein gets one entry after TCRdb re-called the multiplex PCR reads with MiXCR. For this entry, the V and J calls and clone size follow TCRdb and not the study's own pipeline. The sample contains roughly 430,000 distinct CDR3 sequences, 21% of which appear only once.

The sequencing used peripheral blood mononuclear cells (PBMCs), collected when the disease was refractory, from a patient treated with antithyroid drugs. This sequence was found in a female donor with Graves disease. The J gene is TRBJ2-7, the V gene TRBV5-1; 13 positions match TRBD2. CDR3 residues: CASSLIRTSGSSYEQYF. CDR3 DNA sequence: TGCGCCAGCAGCTTAATACGGACTAGCGGGAGTAGCTACGAGCAGTACTTC. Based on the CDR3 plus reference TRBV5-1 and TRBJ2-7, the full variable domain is KAGVTQTPRYLIKTRGQQVTLSCSPISGHRSVSWYQQTPGQGLQFLFEYFSETQRNKGNFPGRFSGRQFSNSRSEMNVSTLELGDSALYLCASSLIRTSGSSYEQYFGPGTRLTVT.